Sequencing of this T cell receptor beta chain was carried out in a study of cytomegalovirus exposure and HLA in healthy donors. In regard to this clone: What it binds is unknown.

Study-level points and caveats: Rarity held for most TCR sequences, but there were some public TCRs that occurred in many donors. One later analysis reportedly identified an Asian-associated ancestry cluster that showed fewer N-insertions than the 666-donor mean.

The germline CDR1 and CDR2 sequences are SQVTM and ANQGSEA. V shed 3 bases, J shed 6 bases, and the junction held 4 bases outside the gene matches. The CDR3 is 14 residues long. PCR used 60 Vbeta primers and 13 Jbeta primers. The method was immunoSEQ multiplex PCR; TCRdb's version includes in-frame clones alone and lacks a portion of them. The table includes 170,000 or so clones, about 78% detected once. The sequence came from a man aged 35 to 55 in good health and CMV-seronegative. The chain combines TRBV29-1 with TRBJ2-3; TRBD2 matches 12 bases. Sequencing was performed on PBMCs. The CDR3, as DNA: TGCAGCGTTGAGACTAGCGGGAGTATTGATACGCAGTATTTT. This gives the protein CSVETSGSIDTQYF.